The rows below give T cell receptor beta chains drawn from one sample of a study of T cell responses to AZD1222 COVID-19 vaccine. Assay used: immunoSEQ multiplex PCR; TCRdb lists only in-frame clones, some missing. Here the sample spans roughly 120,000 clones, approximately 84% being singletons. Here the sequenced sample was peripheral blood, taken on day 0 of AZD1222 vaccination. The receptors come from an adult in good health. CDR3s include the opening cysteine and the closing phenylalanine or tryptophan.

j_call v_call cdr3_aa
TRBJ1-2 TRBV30 CAWSRITGDGYTF
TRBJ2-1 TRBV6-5 CASSSRLAPYNEQFF
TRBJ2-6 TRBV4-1 CASSREIIRSGANVLTF
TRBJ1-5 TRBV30 CAWSVGDVSNQPQHF
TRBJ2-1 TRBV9 CASSKRLAGGGEQFF
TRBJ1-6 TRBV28 CATTGPPATLHF
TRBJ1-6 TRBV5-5 CASSFGGERSPLHF
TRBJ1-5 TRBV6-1 CASGDSGNQPQHF
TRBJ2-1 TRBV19 CASSVKRGVTGNEQFF
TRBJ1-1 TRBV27 CASSPGGRNTEAFF
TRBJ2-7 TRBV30 CAWSTGGILGYEQYF
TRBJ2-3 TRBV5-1 CASSLRGFAADTQYF
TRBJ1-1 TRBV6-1 CASSEPGQGGTEAFF
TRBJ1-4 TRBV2 CASSEGGAVNEKLFF
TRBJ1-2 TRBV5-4 CASSPQSLKGYTF
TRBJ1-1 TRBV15 CATSIQGGTEAFF
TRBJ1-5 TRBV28 CASKRDGTRQPQHF
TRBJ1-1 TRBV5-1 CASSFPFDTGGGTEAFF
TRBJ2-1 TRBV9 CASSTQTSGRNPYNEQFF
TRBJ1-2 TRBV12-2 CASRLTRPFGYGYTF
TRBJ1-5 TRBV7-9 CASSLDQNYPNQPQHF
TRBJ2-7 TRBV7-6 CASSQGDSYEQYF
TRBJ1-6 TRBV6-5 CASRPGDSPLHF
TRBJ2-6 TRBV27 CASSPRTRANVLTF